Listed below are T cell receptor beta chains from one sample, sequenced in a study of T cell repertoires and Cas9 in healthy adults. TCRdb keeps only in-frame clones here, not all; method: immunoSEQ multiplex PCR. Found here are some 15,000 clones, 75% to 90% of them singletons; the top ten hold approximately 1.6%. Material for sequencing was Tregs (CD4+, CD25+, CD127-, CD137-, CD154-) from PBMCs; culture status not recorded. The origin of the receptors is a human donor in good health. CDR3s include the opening cysteine and the closing phenylalanine or tryptophan. A D gene is named only where the DNA matches it firmly. The size of a clone is reported for some rows only, either as once, few or many, or as a class for expanded clones.

J: TRBJ2-1
V: TRBV6-6
size: NA
length: 13
D: TRBD2
CDR3: CASSFTSGGPQFF
DNA: TGTGCCAGCAGTTTCACTAGCGGGGGGCCCCAGTTCTTC

J: TRBJ1-2
V: TRBV6-5
size: once
length: 12
D: NA
CDR3: CASSYEGSGYTF
DNA: TGTGCCAGCAGTTACGAGGGGAGCGGCTACACCTTC

J: TRBJ1-1
V: TRBV9
size: NA
length: 13
D: NA
CDR3: CASSPGTLQRAFF
DNA: TGTGCCAGCAGCCCAGGGACCCTCCAGAGGGCTTTCTTT

J: TRBJ2-7
V: TRBV11-3
size: NA
length: 14
D: NA
CDR3: CASSLGGRLRGQYF
DNA: TGTGCCAGCAGCTTAGGTGGCAGACTACGTGGGCAGTACTTC

J: TRBJ1-5
V: TRBV30
size: NA
length: 17
D: NA
CDR3: CAWSQGRVETANQPQHF
DNA: TGTGCCTGGAGCCAGGGTAGGGTAGAGACGGCTAATCAGCCCCAGCATTTT

J: TRBJ2-3
V: TRBV25-1
size: NA
length: 15
D: NA
CDR3: CASSDLATSTDTQYF
DNA: TGTGCCAGCAGTGACTTGGCGACTAGCACAGATACGCAGTATTTT

J: TRBJ2-2
V: TRBV27
size: NA
length: 18
D: TRBD1
CDR3: CASSSISTGQGGTGELFF
DNA: TGTGCCAGCAGTTCTATTTCCACGGGACAGGGGGGAACCGGGGAGCTGTTTTTT

J: TRBJ2-5
V: TRBV18
size: NA
length: 16
D: NA
CDR3: CASSLMVQALRETQYF
DNA: TGTGCCAGCTCACTCATGGTTCAGGCCCTGAGGGAGACCCAGTACTTC

J: TRBJ2-7
V: TRBV7-9
size: few
length: 13
D: NA
CDR3: CASSLAPLYEQYF
DNA: TGTGCCAGCAGCTTAGCGCCGCTCTACGAGCAGTACTTC

J: TRBJ1-4
V: TRBV4-1
size: NA
length: 15
D: TRBD1
CDR3: CASSWGTGGNEKLFF
DNA: TGCGCCAGCAGCTGGGGGACAGGGGGTAATGAAAAACTGTTTTTT

J: TRBJ2-7
V: TRBV5-4
size: NA
length: 13
D: NA
CDR3: CASSLESAHEQYF
DNA: TGTGCCAGCAGCTTGGAGTCTGCCCACGAGCAGTACTTC

J: TRBJ2-7
V: TRBV19
size: NA
length: 15
D: TRBD1
CDR3: CASSLAGTGSYEQYF
DNA: TGTGCCAGTAGTCTCGCGGGGACAGGGTCATACGAGCAGTACTTC

J: TRBJ1-4
V: TRBV9
size: NA
length: 15
D: TRBD1
CDR3: CASSDLSGGNEKLFF
DNA: TGTGCCAGCAGCGATTTATCAGGGGGTAATGAAAAACTGTTTTTT

J: TRBJ1-2
V: TRBV7-9
size: NA
length: 13
D: NA
CDR3: CASSYGGEYGYTF
DNA: TGTGCCAGCAGCTACGGGGGCGAATATGGCTACACCTTC

J: TRBJ1-1
V: TRBV7-2
size: NA
length: 16
D: NA
CDR3: CASSLARPVGGAEAFF
DNA: TGTGCCAGCAGCTTAGCGCGTCCGGTCGGCGGGGCTGAAGCTTTCTTT

J: TRBJ2-5
V: TRBV5-6
size: NA
length: 13
D: NA
CDR3: CASSRQTQETQYF
DNA: TGTGCCAGCAGCCGACAAACTCAAGAGACCCAGTACTTC

J: TRBJ2-6
V: TRBV29-1
size: NA
length: 14
D: NA
CDR3: CSVGAQVGANVLTF
DNA: TGCAGCGTTGGGGCACAGGTGGGGGCCAACGTCCTGACTTTC

J: TRBJ1-4
V: TRBV7-6
size: NA
length: 18
D: NA
CDR3: CASSSGGAAGVTNEKLFF
DNA: TGTGCCAGCAGCTCCGGGGGGGCGGCCGGTGTAACTAATGAAAAACTGTTTTTT

J: TRBJ2-7
V: TRBV2
size: NA
length: 15
D: NA
CDR3: CASSGGGASGGEQYF
DNA: TGTGCCAGCAGTGGTGGTGGGGCCTCCGGAGGCGAGCAGTACTTC

J: TRBJ2-1
V: TRBV30
size: NA
length: 15
D: TRBD1
CDR3: CAWSGTGGPWGEQFF
DNA: TGTGCCTGGAGCGGGACAGGTGGGCCATGGGGTGAGCAGTTCTTC

J: TRBJ1-5
V: TRBV19
size: NA
length: 16
D: TRBD1
CDR3: CASSKGQGLGHQPQHF
DNA: TGTGCCAGTAGCAAGGGACAGGGGTTGGGGCATCAGCCCCAGCATTTT

J: TRBJ2-5
V: TRBV5-1
size: NA
length: 12
D: NA
CDR3: CASSYLGETQYF
DNA: TGCGCCAGCAGTTACCTAGGGGAGACCCAGTACTTC

J: TRBJ2-3
V: TRBV4-2
size: NA
length: 16
D: TRBD2
CDR3: CASSPGGSSLPDTQYF
DNA: TGTGCCAGCAGCCCGGGGGGGTCTAGCCTCCCGGATACGCAGTATTTT

J: TRBJ1-2
V: TRBV5-4
size: once
length: 14
D: NA
CDR3: CASSEGLTNYGYTF
DNA: TGTGCCAGCAGCGAGGGACTGACTAACTATGGCTACACCTTC

J: TRBJ2-3
V: TRBV6-1
size: NA
length: 14
D: TRBD2
CDR3: CASSGVAGPDTQYF
DNA: TGTGCCAGCAGTGGGGTAGCGGGACCAGATACGCAGTATTTT